This T cell receptor beta chain was profiled in a study of blood T cell repertoires in COVID-19. Study-wide background: Sites across the United States, Italy and Spain contributed samples from acute and convalescent COVID-19.

Enrollees, 18 to 89 years old, lived in fewer than 25 US areas. What the recovered Cohort 3 donors had was two negative PCRs, clearance, or symptom resolution. Germline CDR1 and CDR2: MNHNS and SASEGT. This CDR3 has 15 residues. The junction had 8 bases not matched to a gene; V was cut back by 5 bases and J by 7 bases. Study processing details: Cell counts per sample came from amplifying reference gene primers. The assay was immunoSEQ multiplex PCR, and TCRdb's table has in-frame clones only and misses some. Clone size and the V and J calls come from that table; the DNA yielded D and trimming. Of a few hundred thousand clones in the sample, about 85% are singletons; the top ten hold under 20%.

The specimen was PBMCs or T cells enriched from blood (not recorded which). The receptor was derived from a man aged 35-49 years who had recovered from COVID-19. The V and J genes are TRBV6-1 and TRBJ2-2; 9 nucleotides match TRBD1. DNA of the CDR3: TGTGCCAGCAGTCCGGGACAGGGTGAGGTCGGGGAGCTGTTTTTT. Its protein product is CASSPGQGEVGELFF.